This TCR beta chain was found in a study of OX40 agonist ivuxolimab in advanced cancers. Profiling relied on immunoSEQ multiplex PCR, and the TCRdb table lists in-frame clones only, not all of them. The table has about 58,000 clones, approximately 90% seen once. In germline, CDR1 is SGHRS, CDR2 YFSETQ. V gave up 0 bases and J gave up 9 bases, with 10 bases separating them. The CDR3 is 13 residues long. The TCR originated in an adult with an advanced solid tumor such as melanoma, head and neck, liver or kidney cancer. V usage is TRBV5-1 and J usage is TRBJ2-1; D is perhaps TRBD1 or TRBD2 (5 bases each). The sequencing here drew on CD4+ or CD8+ T cells sorted from blood, taken in a trial of the OX40 agonist ivuxolimab. The CDR3 loop reads CASSLVEGTEQFF. The CDR3 region has the DNA TGCGCCAGCAGCTTGGTGGAAGGGACTGAGCAGTTCTTC.